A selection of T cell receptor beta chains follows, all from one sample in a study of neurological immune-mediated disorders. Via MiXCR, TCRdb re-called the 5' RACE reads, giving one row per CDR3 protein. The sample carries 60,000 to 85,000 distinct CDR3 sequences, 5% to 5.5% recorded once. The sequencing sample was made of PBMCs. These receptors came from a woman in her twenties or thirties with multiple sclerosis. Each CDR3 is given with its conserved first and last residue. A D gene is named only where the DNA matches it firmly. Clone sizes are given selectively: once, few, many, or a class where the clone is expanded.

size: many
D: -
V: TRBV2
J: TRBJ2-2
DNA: TGTGCCAGCAGCTTAGAAAACACCGGGGAGCTGTTTTTT
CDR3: CASSLENTGELFF

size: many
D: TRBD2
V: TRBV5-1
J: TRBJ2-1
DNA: TGCGCCAGCAGCCCCCTAGCGGTGTCCTACAATGAGCAGTTCTTC
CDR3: CASSPLAVSYNEQFF

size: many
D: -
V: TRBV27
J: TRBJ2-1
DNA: TGTGCCAGCAGTAATGTGCCGGGGGACCAGTTCTTC
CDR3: CASSNVPGDQFF

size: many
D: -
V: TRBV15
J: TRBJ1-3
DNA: TGTGCCACCAGCAGAGATCCCCCAGGGGTAGGAAACACCATATATTTT
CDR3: CATSRDPPGVGNTIYF

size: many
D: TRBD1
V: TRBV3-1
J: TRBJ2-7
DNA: TGTGCCAGCAGCCAAGATCAAACTTGGGACAGGCCCACCTACGAGCAGTACTTC
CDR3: CASSQDQTWDRPTYEQYF

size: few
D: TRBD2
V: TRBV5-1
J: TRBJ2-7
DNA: TGCGCCAGCAGCGTGGGGACTAGCGGATCCTACGAGCAGTACTTC
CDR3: CASSVGTSGSYEQYF

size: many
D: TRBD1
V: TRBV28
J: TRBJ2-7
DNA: TGTGCCAGCAGGGGGACAGGTTTCTACGAGCAGTACTTC
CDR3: CASRGTGFYEQYF

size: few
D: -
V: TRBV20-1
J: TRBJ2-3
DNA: TGCAGTGCTAGACCCCTCCGGGTCCCAGGGGGCACAGATACGCAGTATTTT
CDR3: CSARPLRVPGGTDTQYF

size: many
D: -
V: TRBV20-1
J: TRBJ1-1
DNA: TGCAGTGCTAGAGGCCTGAACACTGAAGCTTTCTTT
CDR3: CSARGLNTEAFF

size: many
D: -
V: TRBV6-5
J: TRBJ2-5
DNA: TGTGCCAGCAGCCCAAGAGGATCCCAAGAGACCCAGTACTTC
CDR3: CASSPRGSQETQYF

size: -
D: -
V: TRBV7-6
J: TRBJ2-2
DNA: TGTGCCAGCAGCCCTCAACTGAGGGAGATAGCCGGGGAGCTGTTTTTT
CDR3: CASSPQLREIAGELFF

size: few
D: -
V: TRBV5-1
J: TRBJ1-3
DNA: TGCGCCAGCAGCTTGAGAGTAATGGGACTCGGGTCCGGAAACACCATATATTTT
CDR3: CASSLRVMGLGSGNTIYF

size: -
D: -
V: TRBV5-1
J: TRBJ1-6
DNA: TGCGCCAGCAGTTTGGGGTCGGGCTCCTATAATTCACCCCTCCACTTT
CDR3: CASSLGSGSYNSPLHF

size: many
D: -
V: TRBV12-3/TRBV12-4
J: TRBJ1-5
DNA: TGTGCCAGCAGTTTGGACAGCAATCAGCCCCAGCATTTT
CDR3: CASSLDSNQPQHF

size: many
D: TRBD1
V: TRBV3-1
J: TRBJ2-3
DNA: TGTGCCAGCAGCCAGAAAGGACAGGGAGCCTCCACAGATACGCAGTATTTT
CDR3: CASSQKGQGASTDTQYF

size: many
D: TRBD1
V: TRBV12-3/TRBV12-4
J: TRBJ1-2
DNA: TGTGCCAGCAGTCCCGATAGACAGGGGGTTGGGGGCTACACCTTC
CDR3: CASSPDRQGVGGYTF

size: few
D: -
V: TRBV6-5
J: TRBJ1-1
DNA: TGTGCCAGCACCGGGCAGGGACGGACTGAAGCTTTCTTT
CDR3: CASTGQGRTEAFF

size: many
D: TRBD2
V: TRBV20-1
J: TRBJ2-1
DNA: TGCAGTGCTAGACCGACTCTAGCGGGAGGCCCCCGAGATGAGCAGTTCTTC
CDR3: CSARPTLAGGPRDEQFF

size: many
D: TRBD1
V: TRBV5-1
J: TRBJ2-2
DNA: TGCGCCAGCAGCGCCAACAGGGGGAAGGACACCGGGGAGCTGTTTTTT
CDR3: CASSANRGKDTGELFF

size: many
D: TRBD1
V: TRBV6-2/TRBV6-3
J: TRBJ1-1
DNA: TGTGCCAGCAGTTACGACAGGGTAACCATGAACACTGAAGCTTTCTTT
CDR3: CASSYDRVTMNTEAFF

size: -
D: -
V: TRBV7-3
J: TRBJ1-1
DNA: TGTGCCAGCAGCTTAAGTGTAGGGACCACTGAAGCTTTCTTT
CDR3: CASSLSVGTTEAFF

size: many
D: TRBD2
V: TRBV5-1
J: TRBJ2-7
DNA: TGCGCCAGCAGCGCACTAGCGGGGGAGACCTACGAGCAGTACTTC
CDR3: CASSALAGETYEQYF

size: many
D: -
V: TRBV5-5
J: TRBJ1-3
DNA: TGTGCCAGCAGCTTTGCCGGGGACTCTGGAAACACCATATATTTT
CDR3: CASSFAGDSGNTIYF

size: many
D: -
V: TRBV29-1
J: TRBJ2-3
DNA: TGCAGCGTTGAAAGCGGAGACCACGGGGCAGATACGCAGTATTTT
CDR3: CSVESGDHGADTQYF

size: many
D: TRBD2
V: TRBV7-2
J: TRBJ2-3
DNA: TGTGCCAGCAGCTCTCAGCGGGGGGGCAGGTATACGCAGTATTTT
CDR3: CASSSQRGGRYTQYF

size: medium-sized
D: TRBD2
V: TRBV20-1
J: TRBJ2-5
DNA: TGCAGTGCCGAGAGTCTAGCGGGAGGTCCGAAAGAGACCCAGTACTTC
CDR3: CSAESLAGGPKETQYF

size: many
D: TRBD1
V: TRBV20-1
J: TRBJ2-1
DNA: TGCAGTGCTAGAGATCGTGGACAGGGTTTAAGAAATGAGCAGTTCTTC
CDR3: CSARDRGQGLRNEQFF

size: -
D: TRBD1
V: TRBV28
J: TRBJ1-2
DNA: TGTGCCAGCACCCCCTCGGACAGGGCGAGGGGGGGCTACACCTTC
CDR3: CASTPSDRARGGYTF

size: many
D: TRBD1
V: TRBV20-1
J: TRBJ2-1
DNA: TGCAGTGCTCTACAGGGGGAAGTAGCCTACAATGAGCAGTTCTTC
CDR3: CSALQGEVAYNEQFF

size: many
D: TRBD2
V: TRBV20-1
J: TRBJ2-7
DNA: TGCAGTGCTAACGTCGGACTAGCGGGAGGCGAGCAGTACTTC
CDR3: CSANVGLAGGEQYF

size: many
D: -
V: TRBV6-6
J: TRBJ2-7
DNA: TGTGCCAGCAGTTTTTACTCCCGCGACTACCGTTCGTACGAGCAGTACTTC
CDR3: CASSFYSRDYRSYEQYF

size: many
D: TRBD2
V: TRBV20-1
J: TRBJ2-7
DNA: TGCAGTGCTAGCGATATAGCGGGAGGGCCGGCCGAGCAGTACTTC
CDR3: CSASDIAGGPAEQYF

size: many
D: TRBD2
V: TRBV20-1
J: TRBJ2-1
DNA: TGCAGTGCTAGAGAACTAGCGGTCGGCAATGAGCAGTTCTTC
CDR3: CSARELAVGNEQFF

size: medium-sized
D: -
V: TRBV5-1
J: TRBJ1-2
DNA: TGCGCCAGCAACGACCTGCAGGGAGCCGACGGCTACACCTTC
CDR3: CASNDLQGADGYTF

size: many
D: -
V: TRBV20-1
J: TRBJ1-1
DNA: TGCAGTGCTAGGACAGCTGCGAACACTGAAGCTTTCTTT
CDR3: CSARTAANTEAFF

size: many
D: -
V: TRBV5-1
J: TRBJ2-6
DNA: TGCGCCAGCAGCTTGACGCTCTCTGGGGCCAACGTCCTGACTTTC
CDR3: CASSLTLSGANVLTF

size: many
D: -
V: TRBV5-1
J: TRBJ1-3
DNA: TGCGCCAGCAGCTTGGATTCTATGGGAGGAAACACCATATATTTT
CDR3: CASSLDSMGGNTIYF

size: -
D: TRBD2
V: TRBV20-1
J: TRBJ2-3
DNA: TGCAGTGCTAGAGCGCAGGGACTAGCTACAGATACGCAGTATTTT
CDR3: CSARAQGLATDTQYF

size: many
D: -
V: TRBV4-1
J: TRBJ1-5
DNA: TGCGCCAGCAGCCAAGCAGGCACCCAGGGCCTTAAGACCCAGAATTTT
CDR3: CASSQAGTQGLKTQNF

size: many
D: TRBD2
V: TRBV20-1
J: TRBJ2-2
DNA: TGCAGTGCTAGATGGGGGGGGGTTTTCGGGGAGCTGTTTTTT
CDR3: CSARWGGVFGELFF

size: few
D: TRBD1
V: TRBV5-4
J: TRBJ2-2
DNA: TGTGCCAGCAGCTTTGGGGGGACAGGGGGTCGTACCGGGGAGCTGTTTTTT
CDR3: CASSFGGTGGRTGELFF

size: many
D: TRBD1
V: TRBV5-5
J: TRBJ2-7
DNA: TGTGCCAGCAGCTTCTCACAGGGGGCTGGGTACGAGCAGTACTTC
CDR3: CASSFSQGAGYEQYF

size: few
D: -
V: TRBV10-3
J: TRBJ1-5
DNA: TGTGCCATCAGTGAAACGGGTAGAAACAATCAGCCCCAGCATTTT
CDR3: CAISETGRNNQPQHF

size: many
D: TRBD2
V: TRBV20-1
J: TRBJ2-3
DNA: TGCAGTGCGCCCGGACTAGGCGGAAGCACAGATACGCAGTATTTT
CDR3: CSAPGLGGSTDTQYF

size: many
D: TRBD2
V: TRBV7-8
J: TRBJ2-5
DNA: TGTGCCAGCAGCTTCTCACTAGCGGAACAAGAGACCCAGTACTTC
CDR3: CASSFSLAEQETQYF

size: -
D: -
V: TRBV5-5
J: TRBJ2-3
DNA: TGTGCCAGCAGCTTCGACACGGGTACGCAGTATTTT
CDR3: CASSFDTGTQYF

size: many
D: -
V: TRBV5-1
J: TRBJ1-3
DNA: TGCGCCAGCAGCTTGGGGCGACTCTCTGGAAACACCATATATTTT
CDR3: CASSLGRLSGNTIYF

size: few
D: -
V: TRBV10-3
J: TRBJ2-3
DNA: TGTGCCATCAGCCCTCTAGAGAGCACAGATACGCAGTATTTT
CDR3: CAISPLESTDTQYF

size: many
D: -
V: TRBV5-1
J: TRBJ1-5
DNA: TGCGCCAGCAGCTTAAATGGGAGGGAATATCAGCCCCAGCATTTT
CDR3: CASSLNGREYQPQHF

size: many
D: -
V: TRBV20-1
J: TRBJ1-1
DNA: TGCAGTGCTAGTGGGGTACGGACAGAACGGATGAACACTGAAGCTTTCTTT
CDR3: CSASGVRTERMNTEAFF

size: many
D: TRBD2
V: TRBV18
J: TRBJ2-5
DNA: TGTGCCAGCTCACCACGGACTAGCGGCCAAGAGACCCAGTACTTC
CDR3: CASSPRTSGQETQYF

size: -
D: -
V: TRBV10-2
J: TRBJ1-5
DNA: TGCGCCAGCAGTGAAACAGGTTACAATCAGCCCCAGCATTTT
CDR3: CASSETGYNQPQHF

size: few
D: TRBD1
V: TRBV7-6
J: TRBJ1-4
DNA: TGTGCCTGCCGGGACAGTGAAGAAAAACTGTTTTTT
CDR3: CACRDSEEKLFF

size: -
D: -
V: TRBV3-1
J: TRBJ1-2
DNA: TGTGCCAGCAGCCAAGGGGGCATTTATGACTATGGCTACACCTTC
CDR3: CASSQGGIYDYGYTF

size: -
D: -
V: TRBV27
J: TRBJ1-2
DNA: TGTGCCAGCAGTTTAGGTAGTGCAGGGAACTATGGCTACACCTTC
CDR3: CASSLGSAGNYGYTF